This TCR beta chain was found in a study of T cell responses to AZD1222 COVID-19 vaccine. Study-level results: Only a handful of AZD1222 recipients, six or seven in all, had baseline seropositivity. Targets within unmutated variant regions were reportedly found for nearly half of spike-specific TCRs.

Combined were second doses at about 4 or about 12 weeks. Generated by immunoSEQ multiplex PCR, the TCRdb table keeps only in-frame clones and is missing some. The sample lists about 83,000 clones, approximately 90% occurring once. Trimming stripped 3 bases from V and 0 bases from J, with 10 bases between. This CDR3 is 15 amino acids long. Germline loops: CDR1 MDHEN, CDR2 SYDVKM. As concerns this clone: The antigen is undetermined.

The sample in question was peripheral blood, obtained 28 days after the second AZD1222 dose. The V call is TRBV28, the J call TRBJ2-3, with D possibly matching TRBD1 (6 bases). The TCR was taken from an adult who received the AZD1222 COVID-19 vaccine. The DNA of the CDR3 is TGTGCCAGCAGTTTTCACAGGGAGAGCACAGATACGCAGTATTTT. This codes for CASSFHRESTDTQYF.